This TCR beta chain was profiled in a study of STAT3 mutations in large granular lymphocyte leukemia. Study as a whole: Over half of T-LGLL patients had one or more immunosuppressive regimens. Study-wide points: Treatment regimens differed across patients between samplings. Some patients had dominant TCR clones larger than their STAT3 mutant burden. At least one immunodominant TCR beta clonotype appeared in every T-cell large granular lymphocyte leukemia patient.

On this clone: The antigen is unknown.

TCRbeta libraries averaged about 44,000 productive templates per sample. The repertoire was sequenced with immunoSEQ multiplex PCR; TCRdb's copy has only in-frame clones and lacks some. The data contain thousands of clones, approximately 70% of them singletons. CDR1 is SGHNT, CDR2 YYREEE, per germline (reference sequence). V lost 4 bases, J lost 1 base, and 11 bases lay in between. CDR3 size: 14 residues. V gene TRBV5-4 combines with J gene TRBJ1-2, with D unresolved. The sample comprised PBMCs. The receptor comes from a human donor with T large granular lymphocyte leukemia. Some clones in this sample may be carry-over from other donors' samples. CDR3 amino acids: CASSHPGINYGYTF. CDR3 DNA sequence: TGTGCCAGCAGCCACCCCGGTATTAACTATGGCTACACCTTC.